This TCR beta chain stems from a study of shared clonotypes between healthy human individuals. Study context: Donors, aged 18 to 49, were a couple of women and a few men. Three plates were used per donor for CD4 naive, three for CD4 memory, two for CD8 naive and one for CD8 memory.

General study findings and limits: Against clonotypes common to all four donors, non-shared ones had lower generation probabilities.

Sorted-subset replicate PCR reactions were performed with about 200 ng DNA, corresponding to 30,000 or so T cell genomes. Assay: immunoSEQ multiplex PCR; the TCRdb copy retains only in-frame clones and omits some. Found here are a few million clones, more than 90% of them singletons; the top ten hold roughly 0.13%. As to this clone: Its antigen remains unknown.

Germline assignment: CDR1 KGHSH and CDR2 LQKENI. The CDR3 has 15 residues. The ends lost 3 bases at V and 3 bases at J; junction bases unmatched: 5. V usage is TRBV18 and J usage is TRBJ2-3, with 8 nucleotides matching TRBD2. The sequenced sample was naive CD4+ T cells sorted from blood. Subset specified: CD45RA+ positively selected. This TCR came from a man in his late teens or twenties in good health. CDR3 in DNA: TGTGCCAGCTCACCCGGGGGGGCCGGTACAGATACGCAGTATTTT. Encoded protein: CASSPGGAGTDTQYF. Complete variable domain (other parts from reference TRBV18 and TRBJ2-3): NAGVMQNPRHLVRRRGQEARLRCSPMKGHSHVYWYRQLPEEGLKFMVYLQKENIIDESGMPKERFSAEFPKEGPSILRIQQVVRGDSAAYFCASSPGGAGTDTQYFGPGTRLTVL.